The 10 T cell receptor beta chains listed next were all sequenced from one sample in a study of T-cell memory formation after mild COVID-19. From the 5' RACE reads, TCRdb called clonotypes with MiXCR, one entry per CDR3 protein. The sample has 450,000 to 650,000 distinct CDR3 sequences; approximately 19% are singletons. The sample was PBMCs or a T cell subset sorted from them (not recorded which). The receptors were gathered from an adult woman who had mild COVID-19 (a few samples of this study predate the infection). Cell type and time point are not known.

The V and J genes are TRBV6-5 and TRBJ2-6; D uncertain. CDR1 is MNHEY and CDR2 is SVGAGI in the germline V gene. Trimming pared 3 bases from V and 0 bases from J, leaving 6 bases between. The CDR3 is 15 residues long. The CDR3 coding sequence is TGTGCCAGCAGTTATGATGACTCTGGGGCCAACGTCCTGACTTTC. Encoded protein: CASSYDDSGANVLTF.

The chain is built from TRBV9 and TRBJ1-6; no firm D call. CDR1 and CDR2 (germline): SGDLS, YYNGEE. The CDR3 totals 14 residues. V was trimmed by 0 bases and J by 6 bases, leaving 7 bases between them. The chain's CDR3 is CASSVGESNSPLHF. CDR3 DNA: TGTGCCAGCAGCGTAGGGGAATCTAATTCACCCCTCCACTTT.

The chain joins TRBV5-5 to TRBJ2-7; 8 bases line up with TRBD1. Germline V lookup: CDR1 SGHKS, CDR2 YYEKEE (reference sequence). The CDR3 contains 15 residues. Trimming at V came to 4 bases and at J to 3 bases, leaving 9 bases not matched to a gene. The CDR3 sequence is CASSVSGTGDYEQYF. The DNA for the CDR3 is TGTGCCAGCAGCGTTTCCGGGACAGGCGACTACGAGCAGTACTTC.

This clonotype was seen many times. The chain combines TRBV27 with TRBJ2-7; a possible D gene is TRBD2 (5 bases). Between the trimmed V and J ends, which lost 6 bases and 0 bases, there was a span of 9 bases. The CDR3 runs 13 residues. CDR1 and CDR2 from the germline V gene are MNHEY and SMNVEV (reference sequence). CDR3 nucleotide sequence: TGTGCCAGCAGCTTAGCGTCCTCCTACGAGCAGTACTTC. Amino acids: CASSLASSYEQYF.

The rearrangement joins TRBV2 to TRBJ2-7, with TRBD1 matching over 7 bases. The CDR3 extends over 15 amino acids. CDR1 and CDR2 from the germline V gene are SNHLY and FYNNEI. J gave up 2 bases and V 2 bases, and 6 bases lay outside the gene matches. Written as DNA, the CDR3 is TGTGCCAGCAGTGAATATGCGAGGGGGCCCTACGAGCAGTACTTC. Translated: CASSEYARGPYEQYF.

In DNA form, the CDR3 reads TGCAGTGCTAGACCTTGGGGGACCCAGTACTTC. This encodes CSARPWGTQYF. V usage is TRBV20-1 and J usage is TRBJ2-5, with D uncertain. The CDR3 has 11 residues. V gave up 2 bases and J gave up 7 bases, with 8 bases separating them. Per germline, CDR1 DFQATT and CDR2 SNEGSKA (reference sequence).

This clonotype was seen more than once but under ten times. The rearrangement uses TRBV4-2 and TRBJ1-2; 9 positions agree with TRBD1. Germline trimming cut 4 bases from V and 5 bases from J; bases unmatched to any gene: 8. Germline CDR1 LGHNA, CDR2 YNFKEQ. The CDR3 has 15 amino acids. DNA for the CDR3: TGTGCCAGCAGCCCCCCGGGACAGGGATTTTATGGCTACACCTTC. This gives the protein CASSPPGQGFYGYTF.

This chain connects TRBV27 to TRBJ2-7; D gene unclear. This CDR3 contains 13 residues. Trimming took off 2 bases at V and 3 bases at J, with 8 bases between the two ends. Germline loops: CDR1 MNHEY, CDR2 SMNVEV (reference sequence). Here the CDR3 DNA reads TGTGCCAGCAGTTTAGGGGATCGCTACGAGCAGTACTTC. Translation gives CASSLGDRYEQYF.

This clonotype occurred a few times. The rearrangement links TRBV12-3 or TRBV12-4 to TRBJ2-5; unclear D gene. V lost 2 bases, J lost 6 bases, and 16 bases lay in between. The CDR3 length is 15 residues. CDR3 DNA: TGTGCCAGCAGTTTATGGGCCCCCGATCCGCAGACCCAGTACTTC. It yields the protein CASSLWAPDPQTQYF.

The chain couples TRBV18 to TRBJ2-3; D perhaps matches TRBD1 (6 bases). Germline V gives CDR1 KGHSH, CDR2 LQKENI. V lost 3 bases to trimming and J lost 6 bases, with 13 bases between them. CDR3 length equals 14 residues. The CDR3 DNA reads as TGTGCCAGCTCACCGTTCACAGGGTGGGATACGCAGTATTTT. It translates to CASSPFTGWDTQYF.